The following is a T cell receptor beta chain sequence with its context. Its recognized antigen is unknown. The input lacks base qualities; no much larger clone sits a single base away. This sample was taken from a study of blood T cell repertoires in COVID-19 (TCRdb year 2020). For the wider study: Collaborator samples came from the United States, Italy and Spain and covered acute and convalescent phases of COVID-19. The prospective study material was composed of cDNA or gDNA derived from T cells, B-cell-depleted T cells, or PBMCs. The dataset comprised deeply sampled blood TCRbeta repertoires from subjects exposed to, actively infected with, or recovered from COVID-19. The repertoires were released in a freely available public database intended as a resource for research on the immune response to SARS-CoV-2. The samples were drawn from two sources: the first 160 participants of the ongoing ImmuneRACE study, and over 1,000 subjects contributed by 6 global collaborators. Nearly every sample came with metadata listing a de-identified subject ID, COVID-19 status, age in years and sex. HLA class I and class II types, where available, came from metadata supplied by the sample provider rather than from assay-based typing.

Whole blood was collected in K2EDTA tubes by collaborating institutions according to the institutions' own protocols. For TCRbeta analysis, collaborators shipped samples in one of three forms: frozen whole blood, isolated PBMCs, or DNA extracted from either of those sample types. TCRbeta CDR3 regions were amplified from genomic DNA by means of the immunoSEQ Assay, a bias-controlled multiplex PCR. Under the source paper's analysis protocol: The number of nucleated cells in each sample was estimated from the amplification of reference gene primers within the assay. Sequence reads were collapsed and filtered to measure the absolute abundance of every unique TCRbeta CDR3 rearrangement. For each sample, productive Simpson clonality was calculated by taking the square root of Simpson's diversity index across productive rearrangements. This is the immuneACCESS table as TCRdb keeps it, with only in-frame sequences that have V and J called. A part of the clones is gone; compared with another copy, unresolved V genes explain less than half, and the rest is unexplained. The DNA gave D and trimming, while V, J and clone size come from that table. In all, the sample holds fewer than 30,000 clones, and roughly 92% of those were seen once. The leading ten clones occupy around 8.3% of the sample.

Trimming takes 1 base from V and 0 bases from J, and the germline ends sit 12 bases apart. Spanning cysteine to phenylalanine, the CDR3 consists of 16 amino acids. Just CDR3 DNA is preserved here, 48 bases in frame from base 1. CDR1 SGHTA and CDR2 FQGNSA were looked up in the germline V gene. The full study reports these points: Clinical and demographic metadata were provided uncurated, with the amount varying by source and participant.

The source is a human donor in a cohort sampled during active COVID-19. Sequencing input: peripheral blood. Recombination linked TRBV7-2 to TRBJ1-1; the D gene is unclear. In nucleotides, the sequence is TGTGCCAGCAGCTTAGGGCAGGTATCCATGAACACTGAAGCTTTCTTT. Its translation is CASSLGQVSMNTEAFF.